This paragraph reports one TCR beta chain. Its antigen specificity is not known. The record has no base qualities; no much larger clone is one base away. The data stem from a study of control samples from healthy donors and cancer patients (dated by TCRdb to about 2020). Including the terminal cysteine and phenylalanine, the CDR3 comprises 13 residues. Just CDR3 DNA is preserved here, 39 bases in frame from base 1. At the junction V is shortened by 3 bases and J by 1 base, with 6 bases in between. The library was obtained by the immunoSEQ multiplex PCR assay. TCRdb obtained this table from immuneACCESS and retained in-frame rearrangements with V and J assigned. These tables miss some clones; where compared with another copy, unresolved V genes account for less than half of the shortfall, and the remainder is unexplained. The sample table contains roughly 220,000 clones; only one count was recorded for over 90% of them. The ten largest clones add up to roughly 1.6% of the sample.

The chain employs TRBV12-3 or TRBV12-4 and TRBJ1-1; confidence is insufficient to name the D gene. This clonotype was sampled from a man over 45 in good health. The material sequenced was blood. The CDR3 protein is CASSFLANTEAFF. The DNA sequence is TGTGCCAGCAGTTTTTTGGCGAACACTGAAGCTTTCTTT.